The source of this T cell receptor beta chain is a study of cytomegalovirus exposure and HLA in healthy donors. Study observations and caveats: Published work reported that the classifier diagnosed cytomegalovirus status with high specificity and sensitivity.

The method was immunoSEQ multiplex PCR; TCRdb's version includes in-frame clones alone and lacks a portion of them. Of some 170,000 clones in the sample, 86% were seen once. The CDR3 spans 16 residues. Germline V gene lookup returns CDR1 SGHRS and CDR2 YFSETQ. V was clipped by 3 bases and J by 0 bases, with 13 bases between them. Comment on this clone: Its antigen is not known.

The receptor comes from a young woman in good health and CMV-seronegative. Source material: PBMCs. J is TRBJ2-1 and V is TRBV5-1; D tentatively reads TRBD1 or TRBD2 (6 bases each). This CDR3 is CASSSQGLSSYNEQFF. The CDR3 nucleotides are TGCGCCAGCAGCTCACAGGGACTTAGCTCCTACAATGAGCAGTTCTTC.